These 8 T cell receptor beta chains were all obtained from the same sample, sequenced in a study of blood T cells in healthy people across ages. The second PCR ran about 6 to 12 cycles with a sample-barcoded 5' primer and J-beta primers. TCRdb ran MiXCR on the 5' RACE reads and lists one entry per CDR3 protein. The sample records 1.4 million or so distinct CDR3 sequences, 40% to 45% being singletons. Specimen: blood. Receptors were obtained from a woman between 18 and 29 years old in good health.

This clonotype appeared once. This sequence joins TRBV6-2 or TRBV6-3 and TRBJ1-2; D not certain. Trimming shortened V by 2 bases and J by 10 bases, and 8 bases separated the two germline ends. This CDR3 contains 11 residues. The germline V gene has CDR1 MNHEY and CDR2 SVGEGT. The CDR3 reads CASSYNFVYTF. The CDR3 bases are TGTGCCAGCAGTTACAATTTTGTCTACACCTTC.

This chain links TRBV6-2 or TRBV6-3 with TRBJ2-3; possibly TRBD2 for D (5 bases). Trimming removed 2 bases at V and 5 bases at J, with 8 bases between. Germline CDR1 is MNHEY and CDR2 is SVGEGT. This CDR3 is built from 13 residues. CDR3 nucleotide sequence: TGTGCCAGCAGTTACAAACTAGTAGATACGCAGTATTTT. Translation gives CASSYKLVDTQYF.

The genes are TRBV6-9 and TRBJ1-5; D ambiguous. The CDR3 has 13 residues. Trimming took 10 bases from V and 0 from J, leaving 10 bases between them. The germline CDR1 and CDR2 sequences are MNHGY and SVAAGI. The CDR3 loop reads CAMVDRSNQPQHF. In DNA form, the CDR3 reads TGTGCCATGGTCGACCGTAGCAATCAGCCCCAGCATTTT.

This chain joins TRBV7-2 and TRBJ2-3, with D possibly matching TRBD2 (6 bases). Germline-derived CDR1 and CDR2 are SGHTA and FQGNSA. This CDR3 has 15 residues. The V gene lost 5 bases and the J gene lost 0 bases, with 12 bases spanning the gap. The DNA of the CDR3 is TGTGCCAGCAGCCGCAGGGCGGGGAGCACAGATACGCAGTATTTT. It translates to CASSRRAGSTDTQYF.

The chain uses TRBV10-3 and TRBJ2-7; 8 bases map to TRBD2. The germline V gene encodes CDR1 ENHRY and CDR2 SYGVKD. There are 16 residues in the CDR3. V lost 6 bases and J lost 7; bases outside the gene matches: 17. The CDR3: CAISGTRGGDYNEQYF. The CDR3 nucleotides read TGTGCCATCAGCGGGACTAGGGGAGGTGACTACAATGAGCAGTACTTC.

This chain uses TRBV29-1 with TRBJ2-1; D remains ambiguous. Trimming removed 4 bases from V and 4 bases from J, with 14 bases in between. The germline gives CDR1 SQVTM, CDR2 ANQGSEA. CDR3 length: 14 residues. CDR3 bases: TGCAGCGTTGCGCAGCGTCTTTCTTACAATGAGCAGTTCTTC. Its translation: CSVAQRLSYNEQFF.

The chain links TRBV12-3 or TRBV12-4 to TRBJ2-4, with a weak D call TRBD2 (5 bases). Between the trimmed V and J ends, which lost 5 bases and 6 bases, there was a span of 8 bases. CDR3 length: 12 amino acids. The CDR3 spells CASSRERNIQYF. DNA for the CDR3: TGTGCCAGCAGTAGGGAGAGAAACATTCAGTACTTC.

This clonotype was seen only once. The chain joins TRBV25-1 to TRBJ1-1; 7 nucleotides agree with TRBD1. The CDR3 runs to 15 residues. V lost 8 bases, J lost 0 bases, and 9 bases stayed unmatched. CDR1 and CDR2 from the germline V gene are MGHDK and SYGVNS. The CDR3 loop reads CASRATGTMNTEAFF. In nucleotides, the CDR3 is TGTGCCAGCCGGGCGACAGGGACCATGAACACTGAAGCTTTCTTT.